A selection of T cell receptor beta chains follows, all from one sample in a study of graft-versus-host responses after intestinal transplantation. Profiling relied on immunoSEQ multiplex PCR, and the TCRdb table lists in-frame clones only, not all of them. Among 9,600 or so clones listed, 90% to 95% were seen once. Sample: bone marrow, taken more than 500 days after intestinal transplantation. All receptors come from a human patient who received an intestinal transplant, so some T cells may come from the graft donor. The CDR3 runs from the conserved cysteine through the conserved F or W. D genes are given only for firm matches. Part of the rows lack a size; the others show once, few, many or a class for expanded clones.

V gene	J gene	clone size	D gene	CDR3 DNA	CDR3 protein
TRBV27	TRBJ1-5	once	-	TGTGCCAGCAGCTTGACTCTCCTGGCGAATCAGCCCCAGCATTTT	CASSLTLLANQPQHF
TRBV19	TRBJ1-1	-	-	TGTGCCAGTAGGGGCAGGGGACGCCCGAACACTGAAGCTTTCTTT	CASRGRGRPNTEAFF
TRBV30	TRBJ2-3	-	-	TGTGCCTGGGACGCTAGCACAGATACGCAGTATTTT	CAWDASTDTQYF
TRBV30	TRBJ2-7	-	-	TGTGCCTGGAGTGTGACTAAATACGAGCAGTACTTC	CAWSVTKYEQYF
TRBV7-2	TRBJ2-7	-	TRBD2	TGTGCCAGCAGCGTTCCCGGGACTAGCGGGAAATACGAGCAGTACTTC	CASSVPGTSGKYEQYF
TRBV15	TRBJ1-2	-	TRBD1	TGTGCCACCAGCAGCGTTACAGGGGGCGGTGGCTACACCTTC	CATSSVTGGGGYTF
TRBV28	TRBJ1-5	-	-	TGTGCCAGCACCCTGGGGGGCGGTCAGCCCCAGCATTTT	CASTLGGGQPQHF
TRBV6-1	TRBJ2-1	once	-	TGTGCCAGCAGTGAGGGGGCGTTTAAGCAGTTCTTC	CASSEGAFKQFF
TRBV6-6	TRBJ2-7	-	-	TGTGCCAGCAGTTACTCTGCAGGGTCCTACGAGCAGTACTTC	CASSYSAGSYEQYF
TRBV28	TRBJ2-2	few	-	TGTGCCAGCAGTTTAACCGACAGGTCGAACACCGGGGAGCTGTTTTTT	CASSLTDRSNTGELFF
TRBV27	TRBJ2-3	-	-	TGTGCCAGCTCCATCGGTAGACTCCTCACAGATACGCAGTATTTT	CASSIGRLLTDTQYF
TRBV11-3	TRBJ1-1	-	-	TGTGCCAGCAGCTTAGATGCGAGTGGGAACACTGAAGCTTTCTTT	CASSLDASGNTEAFF
TRBV2	TRBJ2-2	-	-	TGTGCCAGCCTAGCGTTGAGTGGGGAGCTGTTTTTT	CASLALSGELFF
TRBV7-2	TRBJ2-7	-	-	TGTGCCAGCAGCTTGGCAGGGCATTCCTACGAGCAGTACTTC	CASSLAGHSYEQYF
TRBV7-8	TRBJ2-7	-	TRBD1	TGTGCCAGCAGCAGAGGGACAGCCTTTACCTACGAGCAGTACTTC	CASSRGTAFTYEQYF
TRBV15	TRBJ2-5	-	-	TGTGCCACCAGCAGAGATAGGTCCGGTGCTAGCTACCAAGAGACCCAGTACTTC	CATSRDRSGASYQETQYF
TRBV5-3	TRBJ1-2	-	TRBD1	TGTGCCACCAGGACAGGGGGTATTGGCTACACCTTC	CATRTGGIGYTF
TRBV7-3	TRBJ2-5	once	-	TGTGCCAGCAGCTTAATTTGTCAGGGTGGGAAGACCCAGTACTTC	CASSLICQGGKTQYF
TRBV5-4	TRBJ1-2	few	TRBD1	TGTGCCAGCAGCCCGGACAGGGCTGGCTACACCTTC	CASSPDRAGYTF
TRBV9	TRBJ1-1	few	-	TGTGCCAGCAGCTCCCAGGACACTGAAGCTTTCTTT	CASSSQDTEAFF
TRBV28	TRBJ2-4	-	-	TGTGCCAGCTCTCCCGGGGGTGAGGAAAACATTCAGTACTTC	CASSPGGEENIQYF
TRBV19	TRBJ1-5	once	TRBD1	TGTGCCAGTACTGACAGGGGTCGCAATCAGCCCCAGCATTTT	CASTDRGRNQPQHF
TRBV10-1	TRBJ2-5	-	-	TGCGCCAGCAGTGAGTCGAAGGCCCAAGAGACCCAGTACTTC	CASSESKAQETQYF
TRBV5-5	TRBJ1-2	-	-	TGTGCCAGCAGCTTGGTAGGGGACAAGGGCTACACCTTC	CASSLVGDKGYTF
TRBV7-8	TRBJ2-1	-	-	TGTGCCAGCAGCTGGAGGCTCCGGGACACCTACAATGAGCAGTTCTTC	CASSWRLRDTYNEQFF
TRBV19	TRBJ2-7	-	-	TGTGCCAGTAGTAGTACCATGGGGGCCTACGAGCAGTACTTC	CASSSTMGAYEQYF
TRBV7-2	TRBJ2-7	-	-	TGTGCCAGCAGCTTACTAGACTCCTACGAGCAGTACTTC	CASSLLDSYEQYF
TRBV27	TRBJ1-2	-	TRBD1	TGTGCCAGCAGTTGGGGACAGGGGGGGTATGGCTACACCTTC	CASSWGQGGYGYTF
TRBV9	TRBJ2-5	-	TRBD2	TGTGCCAGCAGCGTAGGAAGCGGGAGGGCAGCAGAGACCCAGTACTTC	CASSVGSGRAAETQYF
TRBV25-1	TRBJ2-7	-	-	TGTGCCAGCACGGACAGCTCCTACGAGCAGTACTTC	CASTDSSYEQYF
TRBV10-3	TRBJ1-4	-	TRBD1	TGTGCCATCAGTCCGGGACAGGGGACTGAAAAACTGTTTTTT	CAISPGQGTEKLFF
TRBV5-6	TRBJ2-7	-	-	TGTGCCAGCAGCCTAACAGTGGTTCCCTACGAGCAGTACTTC	CASSLTVVPYEQYF
TRBV10-3	TRBJ1-1	once	-	TGTGCCATCAGTGAGTCAGGTTGGAGGGAAGCTTTCTTT	CAISESGWREAFF
TRBV5-6	TRBJ2-5	-	TRBD2	TGTGCCAGCAGCCCGGGACTAGCGTATGTAAGGCAAGAGACCCAGTACTTC	CASSPGLAYVRQETQYF
TRBV11-2	TRBJ2-5	-	-	TGTGCCAGCAGCTTAGAAGGCGTCGGGACCCAGTACTTC	CASSLEGVGTQYF
TRBV7-2	TRBJ2-7	-	TRBD1	TGTGCCAGCAGCTATACGACAGGGGAGGCCTACGAGCAGTACTTC	CASSYTTGEAYEQYF
TRBV30	TRBJ2-3	once	TRBD2	TGTGCCTGGAGTGTGGGACTAGCGGGAGGGGGGGATACGCAGTATTTT	CAWSVGLAGGGDTQYF
TRBV9	TRBJ2-1	once	-	TGTGCCAGTGGCGTGGGAGTAAGGGCGTATGAGCAGTTCTTC	CASGVGVRAYEQFF
TRBV27	TRBJ2-7	-	-	TGTGCCAGCAGCCCTCGGGGGACCTCCTACGAGCAGTACTTC	CASSPRGTSYEQYF
TRBV11-2	TRBJ1-1	-	-	TGTGCCAGCAGCTTGGGCAGGGAGAACACTGAAGCTTTCTTT	CASSLGRENTEAFF
TRBV7-3	TRBJ1-1	-	TRBD1	TGTGCCAGCAGCTTATTCGGGGGACAGACCAACACTGAAGCTTTCTTT	CASSLFGGQTNTEAFF
TRBV5-1	TRBJ2-5	-	-	TGCGCCAGCAGCTTGGGCAGGGGGACTACAGAGACCCAGTACTTC	CASSLGRGTTETQYF
TRBV9	TRBJ1-2	-	-	TGTGCCAGCAGCGTAGTTGGGGGGAACTATGGCTACACCTTC	CASSVVGGNYGYTF